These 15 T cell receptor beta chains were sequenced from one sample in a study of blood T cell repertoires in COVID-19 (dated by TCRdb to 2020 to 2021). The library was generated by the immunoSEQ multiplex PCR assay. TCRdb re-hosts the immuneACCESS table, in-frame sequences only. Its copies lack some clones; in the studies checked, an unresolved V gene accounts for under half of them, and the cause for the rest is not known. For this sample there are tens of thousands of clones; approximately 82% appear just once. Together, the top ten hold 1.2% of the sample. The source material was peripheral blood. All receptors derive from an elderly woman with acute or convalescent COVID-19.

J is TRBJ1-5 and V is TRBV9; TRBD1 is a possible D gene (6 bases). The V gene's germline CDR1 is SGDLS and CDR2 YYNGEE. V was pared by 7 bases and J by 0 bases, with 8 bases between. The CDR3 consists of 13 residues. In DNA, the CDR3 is TGTGCCAGCGGACAGAATAGCAATCAGCCCCAGCATTTT. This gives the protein CASGQNSNQPQHF. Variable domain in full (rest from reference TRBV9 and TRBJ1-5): DSGVTQTPKHLITATGQRVTLRCSPRSGDLSVYWYQQSLDQGLQFLIQYYNGEERAKGNILERFSAQQFPDLHSELNLSSLELGDSALYFCASGQNSNQPQHFGDGTRLSIL.

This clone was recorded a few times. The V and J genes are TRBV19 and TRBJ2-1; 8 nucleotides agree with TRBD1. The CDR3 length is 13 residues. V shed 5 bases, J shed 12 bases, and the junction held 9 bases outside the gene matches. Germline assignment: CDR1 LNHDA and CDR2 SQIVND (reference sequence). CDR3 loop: CASSPGQGGRQFF. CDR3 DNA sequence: TGTGCCAGTAGTCCAGGACAGGGCGGTAGGCAGTTCTTC.

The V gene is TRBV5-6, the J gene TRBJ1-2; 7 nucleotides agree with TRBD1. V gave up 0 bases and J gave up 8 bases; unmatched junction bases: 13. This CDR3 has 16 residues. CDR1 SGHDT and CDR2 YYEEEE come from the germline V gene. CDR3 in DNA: TGTGCCAGCAGCTTGGGACAGGGTAGAGATGCTCGAGGCTACACCTTC. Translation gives CASSLGQGRDARGYTF. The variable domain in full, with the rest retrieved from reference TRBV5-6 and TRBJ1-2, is DAGVTQSPTHLIKTRGQQVTLRCSPKSGHDTVSWYQQALGQGPQFIFQYYEEEERQRGNFPDRFSGHQFPNYSSELNVNALLLGDSALYLCASSLGQGRDARGYTFGSGTRLTVV.

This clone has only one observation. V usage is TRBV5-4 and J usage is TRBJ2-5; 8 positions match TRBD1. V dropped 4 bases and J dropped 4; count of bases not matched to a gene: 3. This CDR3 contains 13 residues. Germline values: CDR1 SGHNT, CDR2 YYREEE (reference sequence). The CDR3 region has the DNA TGTGCCAGCAGCCCACAGGGGGGAGAGACCCAGTACTTC. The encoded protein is CASSPQGGETQYF.

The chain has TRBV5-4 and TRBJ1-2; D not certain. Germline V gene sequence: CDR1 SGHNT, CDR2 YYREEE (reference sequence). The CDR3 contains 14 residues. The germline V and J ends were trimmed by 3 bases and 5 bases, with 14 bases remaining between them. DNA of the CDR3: TGTGCCAGCAGCTCCCCCGGGGAACTGTATGGCTACACCTTC. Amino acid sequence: CASSSPGELYGYTF.

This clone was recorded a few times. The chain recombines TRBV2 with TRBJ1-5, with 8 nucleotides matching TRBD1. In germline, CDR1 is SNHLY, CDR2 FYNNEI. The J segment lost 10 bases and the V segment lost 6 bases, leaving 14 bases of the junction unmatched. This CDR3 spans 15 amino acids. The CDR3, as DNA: TGTGCCAGCAGGAGGGGGGGGACAGGTGCCCAACCCCAGCATTTT. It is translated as CASRRGGTGAQPQHF.

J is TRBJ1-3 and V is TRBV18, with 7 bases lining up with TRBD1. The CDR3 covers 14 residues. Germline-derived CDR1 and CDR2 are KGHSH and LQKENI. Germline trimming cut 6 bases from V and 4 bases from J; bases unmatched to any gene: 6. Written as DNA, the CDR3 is TGTGCCAGCTCCCGACAGGGCCCCGGAAACACCATATATTTT. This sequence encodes CASSRQGPGNTIYF.

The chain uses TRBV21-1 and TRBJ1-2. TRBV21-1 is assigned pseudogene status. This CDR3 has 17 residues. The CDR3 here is CASSKIPGLDSCYGYTF. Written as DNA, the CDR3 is TGTGCCAGCAGCAAAATTCCGGGACTCGATAGCTGCTATGGCTACACCTTC.

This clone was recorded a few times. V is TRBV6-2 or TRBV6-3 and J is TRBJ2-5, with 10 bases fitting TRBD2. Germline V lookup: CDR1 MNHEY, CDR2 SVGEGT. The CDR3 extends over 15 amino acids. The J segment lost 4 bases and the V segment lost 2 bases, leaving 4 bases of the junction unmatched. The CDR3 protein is CASSYGVAGGETQYF. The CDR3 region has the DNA TGTGCCAGCAGTTACGGGGTAGCGGGAGGAGAGACCCAGTACTTC.

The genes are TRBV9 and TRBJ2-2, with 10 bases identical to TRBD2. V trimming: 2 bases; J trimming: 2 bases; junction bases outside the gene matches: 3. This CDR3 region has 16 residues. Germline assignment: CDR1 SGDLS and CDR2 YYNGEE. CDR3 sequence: CASSVGTSDNTGELFF. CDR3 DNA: TGTGCCAGCAGCGTCGGGACTAGCGATAACACCGGGGAGCTGTTTTTT.

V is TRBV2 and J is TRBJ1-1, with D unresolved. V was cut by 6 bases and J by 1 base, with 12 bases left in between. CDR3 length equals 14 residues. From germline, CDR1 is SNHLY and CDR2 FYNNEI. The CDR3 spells CASSTTHTNTEAFF. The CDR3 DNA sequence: TGTGCCAGCAGCACGACTCACACGAACACTGAAGCTTTCTTT.

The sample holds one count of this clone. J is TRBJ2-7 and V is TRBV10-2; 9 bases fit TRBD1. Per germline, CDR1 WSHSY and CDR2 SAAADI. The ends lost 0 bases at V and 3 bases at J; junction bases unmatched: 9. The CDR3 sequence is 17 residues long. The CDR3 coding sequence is TGCGCCAGCAGTGAGTCGTCCGGGACAGGGAAAATCTACGAGCAGTACTTC. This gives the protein CASSESSGTGKIYEQYF.

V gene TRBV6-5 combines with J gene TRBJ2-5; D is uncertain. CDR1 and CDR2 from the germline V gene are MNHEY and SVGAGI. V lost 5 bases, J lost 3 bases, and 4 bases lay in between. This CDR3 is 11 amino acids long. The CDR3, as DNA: TGTGCCAGCAGTCTTGAAGAGACCCAGTACTTC. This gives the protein CASSLEETQYF.

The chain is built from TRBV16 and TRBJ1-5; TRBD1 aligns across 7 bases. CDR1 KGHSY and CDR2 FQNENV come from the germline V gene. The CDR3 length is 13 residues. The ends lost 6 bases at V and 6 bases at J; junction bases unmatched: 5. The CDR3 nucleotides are TGTGCCAGCAGTCCCGACAGGGTTCAGCCCCAGCATTTT. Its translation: CASSPDRVQPQHF.

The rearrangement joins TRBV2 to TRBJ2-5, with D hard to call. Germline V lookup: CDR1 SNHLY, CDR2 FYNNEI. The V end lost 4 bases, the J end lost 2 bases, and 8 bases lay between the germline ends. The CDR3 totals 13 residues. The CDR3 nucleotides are TGTGCCAGCAGTGGATTAGCTCAAGAGACCCAGTACTTC. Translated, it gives CASSGLAQETQYF.